A single sample is the source of the 22 T cell receptor beta chains below, sequenced in a study of cytomegalovirus exposure and HLA in healthy donors. The protocol was immunoSEQ multiplex PCR, while the TCRdb copy is restricted to in-frame clones and leaves out a portion. The top ten clones hold about 5.7% of a sample with 97,000 or so clones, roughly nine tenths of them seen once. Sequenced input: PBMCs. The receptors come from a man between 18 and 29 years old in good health and CMV-seropositive.

This chain joins TRBV5-6 and TRBJ1-2; 7 bases are a match to TRBD1. Germline V gene sequence: CDR1 SGHDT, CDR2 YYEEEE. This CDR3 region has 13 residues. The V segment lost 5 bases and the J segment 4 bases; nucleotides outside the gene matches: 5. The CDR3 is CASSPGTVYGYTF. In DNA form, the CDR3 reads TGTGCCAGCAGTCCCGGGACAGTCTATGGCTACACCTTC. Full variable domain (rest looked up from reference TRBV5-6 and TRBJ1-2): DAGVTQSPTHLIKTRGQQVTLRCSPKSGHDTVSWYQQALGQGPQFIFQYYEEEERQRGNFPDRFSGHQFPNYSSELNVNALLLGDSALYLCASSPGTVYGYTFGSGTRLTVV.

The chain couples TRBV7-8 to TRBJ2-5; D is perhaps TRBD1 (5 bases). Trimming removed 6 bases from V and 5 bases from J, with 13 bases in between. CDR1 SGHVS and CDR2 FQNEAQ come from the germline V gene. The CDR3 has 13 residues. CDR3 DNA sequence: TGTGCCAGCAGGCAAAGGGGCTTGGAGACCCAGTACTTC. Translation: CASRQRGLETQYF.

This rearrangement joins TRBV7-9 to TRBJ2-5; 10 bases line up with TRBD2. Germline CDR1 reads SEHNR; CDR2 reads FQNEAQ (reference sequence). CDR3 size: 14 residues. The J segment lost 2 bases and the V segment lost 3 bases, leaving 0 bases of the junction unmatched. The CDR3 spells CASSLTSGQETQYF. Written as DNA, the CDR3 is TGTGCCAGCAGCTTGACTAGCGGGCAAGAGACCCAGTACTTC.

The chain joins TRBV4-3 to TRBJ2-6; D perhaps matches TRBD1 (5 bases). This CDR3 spans 15 amino acids. The germline V and J ends were trimmed by 4 bases and 1 base, with 8 bases remaining between them. Germline CDR1 and CDR2: LGHNA and YSLEER. Here the CDR3 reads CASSLDSSGANVLTF. For the CDR3, the DNA is TGCGCCAGCAGCCTCGACAGTTCTGGGGCCAACGTCCTGACTTTC.

The chain has TRBV2 and TRBJ2-3; D call uncertain. CDR3 length: 12 amino acids. The V end was cut by 7 bases, the J end by 3 bases, with 8 bases between. Germline V gene lookup returns CDR1 SNHLY and CDR2 FYNNEI. The DNA of the CDR3 is TGTGCCAGCAACCCCGGGACAGATACGCAGTATTTT. It specifies CASNPGTDTQYF.

The chain recombines TRBV7-2 with TRBJ2-7; 9 nucleotides line up with TRBD1. Looked up from germline, CDR1 is SGHTA and CDR2 is FQGNSA. The CDR3 runs 14 residues. J was trimmed by 6 bases and V by 5 bases; bases with no gene match: 8. CDR3 coding DNA: TGTGCCAGCAGCCCAGGACAGGGGTGGCTCGAGCAGTACTTC. It specifies CASSPGQGWLEQYF. The entire variable domain, with the rest obtained from reference TRBV7-2 and TRBJ2-7, is as follows: GAGVSQSPSNKVTEKGKDVELRCDPISGHTALYWYRQSLGQGLEFLIYFQGNSAPDKSGLPSDRFSAERTGGSVSTLTIQRTQQEDSAVYLCASSPGQGWLEQYFGPGTRLTVT.

CDR3 region: CASSSRGSFYSYNEQFF. The CDR3 DNA reads TGTGCCAGTAGTAGTCGGGGGTCATTTTACTCCTACAATGAGCAGTTCTTC. J is TRBJ2-1 and V is TRBV19, with a possible D match to TRBD2 (6 bases). Germline CDR1 is LNHDA and CDR2 is SQIVND (reference sequence). The V end lost 4 bases, the J end lost 0 bases, and 16 bases lay between the germline ends. This CDR3 comprises 17 residues.

The chain uses TRBV9 and TRBJ2-1; 7 bases map to TRBD1. This CDR3 is built from 19 residues. V shed 3 bases and J 0 bases; nucleotides not matched to a gene: 15. CDR1 and CDR2 (germline): SGDLS, YYNGEE. The CDR3 DNA is TGTGCCAGCAGCGGAGTGGGGGTGGGACAGAAAAGCTCCTACAATGAGCAGTTCTTC. The encoded protein is CASSGVGVGQKSSYNEQFF.

The CDR3 protein is CASSLLGQGYEQYF. CDR3 in DNA: TGTGCCAGCAGCTTATTGGGACAGGGGTACGAGCAGTACTTC. The V and J genes are TRBV7-9 and TRBJ2-7, with 10 bases lining up with TRBD1. The CDR3 contains 14 residues. Trimming cost V 2 bases and J 4 bases; bases outside gene matches: 2. Germline CDR1 SEHNR, CDR2 FQNEAQ (reference sequence). Together with reference TRBV7-9 and TRBJ2-7, the CDR3 gives the full variable domain: DTGVSQNPRHKITKRGQNVTFRCDPISEHNRLYWYRQTLGQGPEFLTYFQNEAQLEKSRLLSDRFSAERPKGSFSTLEIQRTEQGDSAMYLCASSLLGQGYEQYFGPGTRLTVT.

The gene calls are TRBV27 and TRBJ1-3; D is undetermined. Germline V gives CDR1 MNHEY, CDR2 SMNVEV (reference sequence). With 2 bases removed from V and 0 bases from J, the gap between germline ends came to 11 bases. The CDR3 loop spans 16 amino acids. The CDR3 region has the DNA TGTGCCAGCAGTTTACTCCCTCCCTTCTCTGGAAACACCATATATTTT. As protein: CASSLLPPFSGNTIYF.

This clone has a single count. The chain links TRBV7-9 to TRBJ2-5, with 12 bases that match TRBD1. The CDR3 is 16 residues long. The ends lost 5 bases at V and 5 bases at J; junction bases unmatched: 9. The V gene's germline CDR1 is SEHNR and CDR2 FQNEAQ (reference sequence). The CDR3 DNA reads TGTGCCAGCAGCCCCGGGACAGGGGGCGCGAGGGAGACCCAGTACTTC. Protein: CASSPGTGGARETQYF.

DNA of the CDR3: TGTGCCAGCAGCCTAGGACAGATATCCAGCTACGAGCAGTACTTC. It encodes CASSLGQISSYEQYF. The chain is built from TRBV7-2 and TRBJ2-7; possibly TRBD1 for D (6 bases). CDR1 and CDR2 (germline): SGHTA, FQGNSA. Trimming pared 5 bases from V and 3 bases from J, leaving 17 bases between. The CDR3 runs 15 residues.

V and J are TRBV27 and TRBJ1-1; 10 bases align to TRBD1. V dropped 6 bases and J dropped 4; count of bases not matched to a gene: 2. The CDR3 length is 13 residues. CDR1 is MNHEY and CDR2 is SMNVEV in the germline V gene (reference sequence). The CDR3 loop is CASRTGGATEAFF. DNA for the CDR3: TGTGCCAGCAGGACAGGGGGCGCCACTGAAGCTTTCTTT.

The rearrangement joins TRBV27 to TRBJ2-1, with a possible D match to TRBD2 (6 bases). The CDR3 spans 16 residues. CDR1 and CDR2 from the germline V gene are MNHEY and SMNVEV (reference sequence). V was cut by 5 bases and J by 3 bases, with 17 bases left in between. The CDR3: CASSQTSGLIYNEQFF. CDR3 nucleotide sequence: TGTGCCAGCAGTCAAACGTCGGGACTGATCTACAATGAGCAGTTCTTC.

This clone was counted once. The gene calls are TRBV7-6 and TRBJ2-7; 14 bases are a match to TRBD2. CDR1 and CDR2 from the germline V gene are SGHVS and FNYEAQ. With V trimmed by 4 bases and J by 7 bases, 3 bases remained unmatched. The CDR3 sequence is 14 residues long. In DNA form, the CDR3 reads TGTGCCAGCAGCTCGACTAGCGGGAGGGCTGAGCAGTACTTC. It codes for CASSSTSGRAEQYF.

The chain uses TRBV5-4 and TRBJ2-1, with 7 nucleotides matching TRBD2. The germline gives CDR1 SGHNT, CDR2 YYREEE (reference sequence). Trimming at V came to 0 bases and at J to 8 bases, leaving 8 bases not matched to a gene. CDR3 length: 15 amino acids. The chain's CDR3 is CASSLGGLVNDEQFF. Written as DNA, the CDR3 is TGTGCCAGCAGCTTGGGAGGACTAGTGAACGATGAGCAGTTCTTC.

This chain joins TRBV7-9 and TRBJ2-3, with 12 positions matching TRBD2. Germline-derived CDR1 and CDR2 are SEHNR and FQNEAQ (reference sequence). Losses at the gene ends were 7 bases for V and 4 bases for J; bases not matched to a gene: 18. CDR3 length: 19 amino acids. Here the CDR3 DNA reads TGTGCCAGCATCCCGAGGACTAGCGGGATCGGCTTCTACTCAGATACGCAGTATTTT. Its protein is CASIPRTSGIGFYSDTQYF.

The V and J genes are TRBV5-1 and TRBJ2-3, with D perhaps matching TRBD2 (6 bases). Germline-derived CDR1 and CDR2 are SGHRS and YFSETQ. This CDR3 spans 16 amino acids. V shed 2 bases and J shed 0 bases, with 13 bases lying between them. CDR3 sequence: CASSFNPGTSTDTQYF. The CDR3 region has the DNA TGCGCCAGCAGCTTTAACCCCGGGACTAGCACAGATACGCAGTATTTT.

The V gene is TRBV5-6, the J gene TRBJ1-5; D gene unclear. Germline V lookup: CDR1 SGHDT, CDR2 YYEEEE. This CDR3 is 16 amino acids long. Trimming pared 1 base from V and 5 bases from J, leaving 16 bases between. The DNA of the CDR3 is TGTGCCAGCAGCTTGAGGTCAGGTATTGGGCATCAGCCCCAGCATTTT. Translating it yields CASSLRSGIGHQPQHF. Combining the CDR3 with reference TRBV5-6 and TRBJ1-5 gives the whole variable domain DAGVTQSPTHLIKTRGQQVTLRCSPKSGHDTVSWYQQALGQGPQFIFQYYEEEERQRGNFPDRFSGHQFPNYSSELNVNALLLGDSALYLCASSLRSGIGHQPQHFGDGTRLSIL.

The chain has TRBV28 and TRBJ1-2; no firm D call. The germline V and J ends were trimmed by 6 bases and 5 bases, with 16 bases remaining between them. Germline loops: CDR1 MDHEN, CDR2 SYDVKM. This CDR3 is built from 14 residues. CDR3 sequence: CASSESGQRYGYTF. The CDR3 coding sequence is TGTGCCAGCAGCGAATCGGGTCAGCGTTATGGCTACACCTTC.

The rearrangement links TRBV7-2 to TRBJ2-5; D is ambiguous. Germline V gene data show CDR1 as SGHTA and CDR2 as FQGNSA. The CDR3 runs 16 residues. Between the trimmed V and J ends, which lost 0 bases and 0 bases, there was a span of 11 bases. This chain's CDR3 is CASSLATSVNQETQYF. CDR3 sequence (DNA): TGTGCCAGCAGCTTAGCGACCAGCGTTAACCAAGAGACCCAGTACTTC.

The J gene is TRBJ2-7, the V gene TRBV10-3; D may be TRBD2 (6 bases). Trimming cost V 5 bases and J 2 bases, with 16 bases left between them. CDR1 ENHRY and CDR2 SYGVKD come from the germline V gene. This CDR3 region has 15 residues. The CDR3 is CAISYGLEGTYEQYF. The CDR3, as DNA: TGTGCCATCAGTTATGGGTTGGAGGGAACCTACGAGCAGTACTTC.